This T cell receptor (beta chain) was captured by sequencing in a study of vaccination and CD4 T cells after COVID-19. Study at large: Median time from second vaccine dose to sampling was around 72 days (14 to 241). The peptides that stimulated the cells were overlapping spike peptides from SARS-CoV-2, HCoV-NL63, HCoV-OC43 and HCoV-229E. Researchers treated control cultures with a CEFX pool, an HIV-1 Nef pool, or no peptide.

As regards this clonotype: Its target is not known.

The study sequenced cultured CD4+ T cell DNA using the Oncomine TCR Beta short-read assay. TCRdb ran MiXCR on the PCR reads and lists one entry per CDR3 protein. The table has over 10,000 distinct CDR3 sequences, 56% seen once. Treatment defined: approximately 10-day PBMC culture with coronavirus spike peptide pools or control peptides (ViraFEST assay). Input material: CD4+ T cells from blood, cultured in vitro. This receptor was taken from a human donor who had recovered from COVID-19.

CDR3 coding DNA: TGCGCCAGCAGCCAAGAGCCGGGACTAGCGGGAAGGGCGGTGGAGCAGTTCTTC. It codes for CASSQEPGLAGRAVEQFF. This chain uses TRBV4-1 with TRBJ2-1, with 13 nucleotides matching TRBD2. The CDR3 has 18 residues. Germline V gene lookup returns CDR1 MGHRA and CDR2 YSYEKL. The J segment lost 10 bases and the V segment lost 0 bases, leaving 12 bases of the junction unmatched.